This TCR beta chain is from a study of cytomegalovirus exposure and HLA in healthy donors. Background on the study: From about 179 million T cells, an earlier analysis saw approximately 120 million unique TCR beta sequences. Notes on the study in general: A list of around 150 TCR beta chains associated with cytomegalovirus was given.

Amplification used 60 Vbeta primers and 13 Jbeta primers. Per the study methods: Among the unique TCR beta chains that a later analysis counted, about 85 million in all, 10 million to 11 million were shared. The protocol was immunoSEQ multiplex PCR, while the TCRdb copy is restricted to in-frame clones and leaves out a portion. V and J calls and clone size are given by that table; D and trimming were obtained from the DNA. The sample totals over 100,000 clones; its top ten clones hold 5.5% to 8%. Details on this clone: Its antigen is undetermined.

The CDR3 is 13 amino acids. J was trimmed by 3 bases and V by 6 bases; bases with no gene match: 1. Germline V gene sequence: CDR1 SNHLY, CDR2 FYNNEI. The chain employs TRBV2 and TRBJ2-3; 9 bases are a match to TRBD1. The sequence came from a man aged 35 to 55 in good health and CMV-seropositive. The sequenced sample consisted of PBMCs. CDR3 in DNA: TGTGCCAGCAGGGACAGGGGTACAGATACGCAGTATTTT. Its protein is CASRDRGTDTQYF.